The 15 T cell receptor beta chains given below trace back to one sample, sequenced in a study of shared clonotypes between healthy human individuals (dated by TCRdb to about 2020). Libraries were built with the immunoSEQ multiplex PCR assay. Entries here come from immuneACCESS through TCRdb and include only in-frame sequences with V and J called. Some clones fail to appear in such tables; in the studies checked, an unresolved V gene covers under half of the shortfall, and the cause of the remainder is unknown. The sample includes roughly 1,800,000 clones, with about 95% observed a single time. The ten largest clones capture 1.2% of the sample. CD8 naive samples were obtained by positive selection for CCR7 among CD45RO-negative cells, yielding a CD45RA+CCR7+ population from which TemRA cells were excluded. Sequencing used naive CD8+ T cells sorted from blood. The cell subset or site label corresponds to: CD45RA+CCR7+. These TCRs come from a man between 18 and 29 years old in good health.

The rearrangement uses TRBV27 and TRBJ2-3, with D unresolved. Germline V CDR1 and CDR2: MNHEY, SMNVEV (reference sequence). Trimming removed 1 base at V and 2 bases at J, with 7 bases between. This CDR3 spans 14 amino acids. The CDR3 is CASSLYASTDTQYF. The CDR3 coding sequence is TGTGCCAGCAGTTTATACGCCTCCACAGATACGCAGTATTTT.

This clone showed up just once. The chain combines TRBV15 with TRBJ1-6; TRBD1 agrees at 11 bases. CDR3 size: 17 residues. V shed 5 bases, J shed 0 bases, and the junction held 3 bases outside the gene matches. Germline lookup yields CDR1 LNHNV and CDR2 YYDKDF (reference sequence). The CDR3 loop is CATSDGTGGSYNSPLHF. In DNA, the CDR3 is TGTGCCACCAGCGACGGGACAGGGGGCTCCTATAATTCACCCCTCCACTTT. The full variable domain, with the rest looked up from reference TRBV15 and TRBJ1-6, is DAMVIQNPRYQVTQFGKPVTLSCSQTLNHNVMYWYQQKSSQAPKLLFHYYDKDFNNEADTPDNFQSRRPNTSFCFLDIRSPGLGDTAMYLCATSDGTGGSYNSPLHFGNGTRLTVT.

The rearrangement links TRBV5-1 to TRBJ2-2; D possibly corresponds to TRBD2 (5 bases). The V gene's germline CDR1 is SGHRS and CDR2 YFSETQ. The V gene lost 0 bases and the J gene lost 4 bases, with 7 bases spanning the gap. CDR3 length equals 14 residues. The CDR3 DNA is TGCGCCAGCAGCTTGGCCGCGGGCACCGGGGAGCTGTTTTTT. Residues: CASSLAAGTGELFF. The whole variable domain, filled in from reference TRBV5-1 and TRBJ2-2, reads KAGVTQTPRYLIKTRGQQVTLSCSPISGHRSVSWYQQTPGQGLQFLFEYFSETQRNKGNFPGRFSGRQFSNSRSEMNVSTLELGDSALYLCASSLAAGTGELFFGEGSRLTVL.

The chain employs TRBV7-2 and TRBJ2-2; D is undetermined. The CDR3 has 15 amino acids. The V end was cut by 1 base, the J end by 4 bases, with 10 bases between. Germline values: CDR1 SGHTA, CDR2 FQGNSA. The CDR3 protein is CASSLVGPSTGELFF. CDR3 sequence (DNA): TGTGCCAGCAGCTTAGTCGGCCCTTCCACCGGGGAGCTGTTTTTT.

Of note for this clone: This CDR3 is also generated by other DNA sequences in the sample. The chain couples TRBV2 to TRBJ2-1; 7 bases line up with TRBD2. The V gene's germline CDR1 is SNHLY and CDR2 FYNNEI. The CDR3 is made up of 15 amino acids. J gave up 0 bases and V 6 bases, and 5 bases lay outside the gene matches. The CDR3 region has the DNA TGTGCCAGCAGCGCAAGCGGGAACTCCTACAATGAGCAGTTCTTC. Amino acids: CASSASGNSYNEQFF.

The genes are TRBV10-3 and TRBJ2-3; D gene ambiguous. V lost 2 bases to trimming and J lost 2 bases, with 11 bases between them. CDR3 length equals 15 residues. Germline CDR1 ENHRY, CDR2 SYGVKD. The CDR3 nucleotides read TGTGCCATCAGTGAGCTGGCCTACTTCACAGATACGCAGTATTTT. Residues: CAISELAYFTDTQYF.

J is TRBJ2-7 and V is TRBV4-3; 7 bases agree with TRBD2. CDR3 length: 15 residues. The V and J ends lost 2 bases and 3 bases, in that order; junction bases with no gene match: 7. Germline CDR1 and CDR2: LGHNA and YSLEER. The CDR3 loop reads CASSQFFASGYEQYF. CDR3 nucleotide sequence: TGCGCCAGCAGCCAATTTTTTGCTAGCGGCTACGAGCAGTACTTC.

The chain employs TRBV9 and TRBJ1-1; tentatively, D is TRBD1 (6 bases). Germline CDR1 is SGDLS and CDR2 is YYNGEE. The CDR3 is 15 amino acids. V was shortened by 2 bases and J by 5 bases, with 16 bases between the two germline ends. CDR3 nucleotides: TGTGCCAGCAGCGTTTACAGGGACTCCCCAACTGAAGCTTTCTTT. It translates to CASSVYRDSPTEAFF. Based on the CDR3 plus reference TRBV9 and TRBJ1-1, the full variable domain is DSGVTQTPKHLITATGQRVTLRCSPRSGDLSVYWYQQSLDQGLQFLIQYYNGEERAKGNILERFSAQQFPDLHSELNLSSLELGDSALYFCASSVYRDSPTEAFFGQGTRLTVV.

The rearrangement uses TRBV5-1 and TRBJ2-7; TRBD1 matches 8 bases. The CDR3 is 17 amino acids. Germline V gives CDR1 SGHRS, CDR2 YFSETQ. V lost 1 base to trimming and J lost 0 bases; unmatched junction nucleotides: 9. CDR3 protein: CASSLLQGAVTSYEQYF. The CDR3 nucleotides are TGCGCCAGCAGCTTGCTCCAGGGGGCTGTAACCTCCTACGAGCAGTACTTC.

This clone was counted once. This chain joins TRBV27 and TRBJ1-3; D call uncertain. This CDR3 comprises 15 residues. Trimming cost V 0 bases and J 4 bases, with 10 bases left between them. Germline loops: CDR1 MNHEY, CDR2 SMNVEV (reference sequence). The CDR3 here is CASSLSPAIGNTIYF. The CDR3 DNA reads TGTGCCAGCAGTTTATCCCCAGCGATAGGAAACACCATATATTTT.

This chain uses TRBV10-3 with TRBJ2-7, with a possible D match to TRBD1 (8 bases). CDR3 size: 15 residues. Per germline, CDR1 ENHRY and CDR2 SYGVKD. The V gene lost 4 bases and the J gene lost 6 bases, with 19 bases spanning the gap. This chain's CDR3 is CAISGPGGQGFEQYF. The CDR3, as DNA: TGTGCCATCAGTGGGCCGGGAGGACAGGGTTTCGAGCAGTACTTC.

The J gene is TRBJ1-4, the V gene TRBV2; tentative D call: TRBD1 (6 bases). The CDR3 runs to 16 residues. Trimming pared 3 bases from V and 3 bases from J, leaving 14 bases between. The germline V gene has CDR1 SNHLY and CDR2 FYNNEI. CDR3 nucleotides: TGTGCCAGCAGTGAGTCTCAGGGGTCCGCTAATGAAAAACTGTTTTTT. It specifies CASSESQGSANEKLFF.

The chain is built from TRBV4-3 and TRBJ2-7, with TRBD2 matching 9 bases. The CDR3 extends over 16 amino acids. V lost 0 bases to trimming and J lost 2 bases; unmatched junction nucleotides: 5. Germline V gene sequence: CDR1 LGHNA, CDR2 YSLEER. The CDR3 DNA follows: TGCGCCAGCAGCCAAGAGCCTAGCGGGATCCCCTACGAGCAGTACTTC. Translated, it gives CASSQEPSGIPYEQYF.

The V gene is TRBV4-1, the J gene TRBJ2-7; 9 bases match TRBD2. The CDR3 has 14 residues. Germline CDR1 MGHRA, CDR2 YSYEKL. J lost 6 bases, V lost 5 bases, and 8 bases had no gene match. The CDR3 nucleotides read TGCGCCAGCAGCTTTAGCGGGAGTGGTGGCGAGCAGTACTTC. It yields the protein CASSFSGSGGEQYF.

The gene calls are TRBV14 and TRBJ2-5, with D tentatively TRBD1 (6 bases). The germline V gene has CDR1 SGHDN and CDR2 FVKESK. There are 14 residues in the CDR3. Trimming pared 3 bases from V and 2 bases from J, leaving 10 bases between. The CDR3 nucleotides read TGTGCCAGCAGCCACTGGACAGATCAAGAGACCCAGTACTTC. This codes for CASSHWTDQETQYF.